The 7 T cell receptor beta chains in this list originate from one sample, sequenced in a study of cytomegalovirus exposure and HLA in healthy donors. The table came from immunoSEQ multiplex PCR; TCRdb's copy has only in-frame clones and leaves some out. The sample consists of a few hundred thousand clones, 65% to 90% of them appearing once. Sample: PBMCs. Receptors originate from a woman younger than 30 in good health and CMV-seronegative.

The chain links TRBV10-3 to TRBJ2-5; 8 bases fit TRBD1. Germline trimming cut 6 bases from V and 5 bases from J; bases unmatched to any gene: 11. Looked up from germline, CDR1 is ENHRY and CDR2 is SYGVKD. The CDR3 extends over 15 amino acids. Here the CDR3 reads CAISAQTGVGETQYF. The CDR3 DNA sequence: TGTGCCATCAGCGCCCAGACAGGGGTGGGGGAGACCCAGTACTTC.

The V call is TRBV10-2, the J call TRBJ1-2, with TRBD1 identical over 9 bases. J lost 0 bases, V lost 5 bases, and 10 bases had no gene match. This CDR3 comprises 17 residues. Germline CDR1 and CDR2: WSHSY and SAAADI. CDR3 nucleotide sequence: TGCGCCAGCAGTAAGGAAGACACAGGGGGCTCTAACTATGGCTACACCTTC. It is translated as CASSKEDTGGSNYGYTF.

This clone was seen a single time. The chain couples TRBV10-1 to TRBJ1-3, with 7 nucleotides matching TRBD1. The CDR3 has 15 amino acids. Trimming cost V 2 bases and J 2 bases; bases outside gene matches: 3. Looked up from germline, CDR1 is WNHNN and CDR2 is SYGVQD (reference sequence). The CDR3 DNA reads TGCGCCAGCAGTGAGGGGGGGACAGCTGGAAACACCATATATTTT. Its translation: CASSEGGTAGNTIYF.

A few counts support this clone. The chain couples TRBV5-5 to TRBJ1-3; TRBD1 matches at 10 bases. Germline CDR1 SGHKS, CDR2 YYEKEE (reference sequence). With V trimmed by 0 bases and J by 2 bases, 5 bases remained unmatched. CDR3 size: 17 residues. The CDR3 spells CASSLGGDRGAGNTIYF. The CDR3 nucleotides are TGTGCCAGCAGCTTGGGTGGGGACAGGGGAGCTGGAAACACCATATATTTT.

This clone was counted once. This chain connects TRBV28 to TRBJ1-4; D ambiguous. Germline CDR1 and CDR2: MDHEN and SYDVKM. The CDR3 totals 14 residues. Trimming cost V 2 bases and J 7 bases, with 11 bases left between them. The CDR3 nucleotides are TGTGCCAGCAGTTTACGGGGTCGCGGTGAAAAACTGTTTTTT. Residues: CASSLRGRGEKLFF.

This clone occurred once. V is TRBV7-9 and J is TRBJ1-2; 8 positions match TRBD1. The CDR3 consists of 16 residues. Germline-derived CDR1 and CDR2 are SEHNR and FQNEAQ (reference sequence). The J segment lost 4 bases and the V segment lost 1 base, leaving 8 bases of the junction unmatched. The CDR3 nucleotides read TGTGCCAGCAGCTTAGGAACCGGGACAGGCACCTATGGCTACACCTTC. Translating gives CASSLGTGTGTYGYTF.

This chain joins TRBV10-1 and TRBJ2-7; a possible D gene is TRBD1 (6 bases). The CDR3 spans 16 residues. Germline V gives CDR1 WNHNN, CDR2 SYGVQD (reference sequence). V lost 5 bases and J lost 4, with 21 bases in between. This CDR3 reads CASSKYRDINLYEQYF. The CDR3 nucleotides read TGCGCCAGCAGTAAGTACCGGGACATCAACCTATACGAGCAGTACTTC.